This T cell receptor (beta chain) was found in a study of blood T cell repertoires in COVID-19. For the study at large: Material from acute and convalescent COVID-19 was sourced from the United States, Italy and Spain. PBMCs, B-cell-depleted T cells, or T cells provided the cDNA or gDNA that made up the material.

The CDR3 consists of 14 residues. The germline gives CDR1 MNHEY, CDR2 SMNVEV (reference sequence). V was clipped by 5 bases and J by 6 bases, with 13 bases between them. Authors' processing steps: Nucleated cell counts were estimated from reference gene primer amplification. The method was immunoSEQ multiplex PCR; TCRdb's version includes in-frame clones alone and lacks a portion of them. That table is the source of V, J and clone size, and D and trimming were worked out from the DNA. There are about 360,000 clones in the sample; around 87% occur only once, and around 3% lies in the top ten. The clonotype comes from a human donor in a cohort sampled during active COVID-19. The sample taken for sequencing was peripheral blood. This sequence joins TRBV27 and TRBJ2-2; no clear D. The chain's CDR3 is CASSVNSQPGELFF. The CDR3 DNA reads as TGTGCCAGCAGTGTTAACAGCCAACCCGGGGAGCTGTTTTTT.